The T cell receptor (beta chain) under discussion was sequenced for a study of OX40 agonist ivuxolimab in advanced cancers. Across the whole study: Given to patients was ivuxolimab, an agonistic anti-OX40 (CD134) antibody.

Generated by immunoSEQ multiplex PCR, the TCRdb table keeps only in-frame clones and is missing some. Altogether about 76,000 clones are present, roughly 85% being singletons, with the ten largest covering less than 4%. The V gene end was trimmed by 5 bases and the J gene end by 7 bases; junction bases not matched to a gene: 5. From germline, CDR1 is LNHDA and CDR2 SQIVND (reference sequence). The CDR3 consists of 13 residues. The chain couples TRBV19 to TRBJ1-5; 7 bases match TRBD1. The TCR originated in an adult with an advanced solid tumor such as melanoma, head and neck, liver or kidney cancer. Sequencing was performed on CD4+ or CD8+ T cells sorted from blood, taken in a trial of the OX40 agonist ivuxolimab. The CDR3 DNA is TGTGCCAGTAGTTCCGACAGGGTCCAGCCCCAGCATTTT. Translated: CASSSDRVQPQHF.